This TCR beta chain was obtained from a study of metastatic and nonmetastatic thyroid tumors. This clone was detected many times. The germline gives CDR1 LNHDA, CDR2 SQIVND (reference sequence). Trimming cost V 6 bases and J 8 bases, with 10 bases left between them. The CDR3 is made up of 11 amino acids. TCRdb recomputed clones from the PCR reads via MiXCR. The sample has about 33,000 clones, 17% seen once. Patients had received no treatment of any kind before thyroid surgery. This clonotype originated in a female donor with papillary thyroid cancer or a benign thyroid nodule (not recorded which). Some clones in this sample may be carry-over from other donors' samples. The chain is built from TRBV19 and TRBJ1-2, with D uncertain. Sequenced material: blood. The DNA for the CDR3 is TGTGCCAGTAGCCAATTGGGGGGCTACACCTTC. Translation gives CASSQLGGYTF.